This TCR beta chain was retrieved from a study of T cell responses to AZD1222 COVID-19 vaccine. Germline V lookup: CDR1 MDHEN, CDR2 SYDVKM. CDR3 length: 14 amino acids. The ends lost 7 bases at V and 5 bases at J; junction bases unmatched: 8. Measured with immunoSEQ multiplex PCR; TCRdb has only the in-frame clones, and not every one. Of around 130,000 clones detected, 85% to 90% appear once; the ten largest clones hold under 3.5%. The sequence derives from an adult in good health. The chain employs TRBV28 and TRBJ1-1; 9 nucleotides line up with TRBD1. This material consisted of peripheral blood, taken on day 0 of AZD1222 vaccination. The DNA for the CDR3 is TGTGCCAGCACCTCAAACAGGGGGCGAACTGAAGCTTTCTTT. Translation: CASTSNRGRTEAFF.